The rows below give T cell receptor beta chains drawn from one sample of a study of T cell repertoires in cytomegalovirus infection. Each CDR3 protein gets one entry after TCRdb re-called the reads with MiXCR. The sample yields about 24,000 distinct CDR3 sequences, approximately 22% seen once. Antigens for these TCRs are unknown. The sequences come from CD8+ T cells from cultured PBMCs, collected from culture after CMV antigen stimulation. The receptors stem from a human donor in good health (CMV status not recorded). Some clones in this sample may be carry-over from other donors' samples. Both conserved end residues are part of each CDR3. D genes are given only for firm matches. The size of a clone is reported for some rows only, either as once, few or many, or as a class for expanded clones.

j_gene,d_gene,v_gene,abundance,CDR3aa,CDR3nt
TRBJ1-1,NA,TRBV4-1,few,CASSSRTANTEAFF,TGCGCCAGCAGCTCACGGACAGCGAACACTGAAGCTTTCTTT
TRBJ2-3,NA,TRBV7-8,many,CASSLGATRIDTQYF,TGTGCCAGCAGCTTAGGAGCGACGAGGATCGATACGCAGTATTTT
TRBJ2-4,TRBD2,TRBV27,few,CASSPLSGGPRAKNIQYF,TGTGCCAGCAGTCCTCTGAGCGGGGGGCCACGAGCCAAAAACATTCAGTACTTC
TRBJ1-3,TRBD1,TRBV6-6,NA,CASSGTVGILVRYLSSDTIYF,TGTGCCAGCAGCGGGACAGTGGGAATACTAGTGAGGTATCTCTCGTCGGACACCATATATTTT
TRBJ2-7,NA,TRBV4-1,few,CASSQVRGPYEQYF,TGCGCCAGCAGCCAAGTCAGGGGCCCCTACGAGCAGTACTTC
TRBJ1-1,NA,TRBV6-6,many,CASSYSSARIMNTEAFF,TGTGCCAGCAGTTACTCGTCTGCGAGAATCATGAACACTGAAGCTTTCTTT
TRBJ1-1,TRBD1,TRBV7-9,NA,CASSSWTGGTEAFF,TGTGCCAGCAGCTCCTGGACAGGGGGCACTGAAGCTTTCTTT
TRBJ1-1,TRBD1,TRBV27,many,CASSLDRATEAFF,TGTGCCAGCAGTTTAGACAGGGCCACCGAAGCTTTCTTT
TRBJ2-3,NA,TRBV4-1,many,CASSQDPLIIGGSLLKTDTQYF,TGCGCCAGCAGCCAAGATCCACTTATCATTGGCGGATCTCTCCTAAAGACAGATACGCAGTATTTT
TRBJ1-3,NA,TRBV4-3,large,CASSQDLSSGNTIYF,TGCGCCAGCAGCCAAGATCTGAGCTCTGGAAACACCATATATTTT
TRBJ2-1,TRBD2,TRBV6-1,NA,CASSDPSGGASYNEQFF,TGTGCCAGCAGTGACCCTAGCGGGGGGGCATCCTACAATGAGCAGTTCTTC
TRBJ2-7,TRBD2,TRBV29-1,few,CSTRGGADHEQYF,TGCAGCACACGGGGAGGGGCAGACCACGAGCAGTACTTC
TRBJ2-7,NA,TRBV18,few,CASSPPTGSIYEQYF,TGTGCCAGCTCACCACCTACAGGGTCAATCTACGAGCAGTACTTC
TRBJ2-3,NA,TRBV5-1,NA,CASSLDGPGADTQYF,TGCGCCAGCAGCTTGGACGGGCCCGGCGCAGATACGCAGTATTTT
TRBJ1-2,NA,TRBV4-1,NA,CASSQVQASTNYGYTF,TGCGCCAGCAGCCAAGTCCAGGCGTCTACTAACTATGGCTACACCTTC
TRBJ2-5,NA,TRBV7-8,many,CASSLGVPQGTQYF,TGTGCCAGCAGCTTAGGGGTGCCACAGGGGACCCAGTACTTC
TRBJ2-7,TRBD2,TRBV7-8,many,CASSVARTSGEFYF,TGTGCCAGCAGCGTAGCCCGGACTAGCGGGGAATTCTACTTC
TRBJ1-4,NA,TRBV7-6,NA,CASGSRGIVEKLLF,TGTGCCAGCGGATCCAGGGGAATTGTCGAAAAACTGCTTTTT
TRBJ2-1,NA,TRBV6-1,many,CASHPEGELSNEQFF,TGTGCCAGCCATCCCGAAGGGGAGCTAAGCAATGAGCAGTTCTTC
TRBJ1-5,TRBD1,TRBV5-6,NA,CASSWGTGGGQPQHF,TGTGCCAGCAGCTGGGGGACAGGCGGAGGCCAGCCCCAGCATTTT
TRBJ2-5,NA,TRBV7-6,NA,CASSLEARPETQYF,TGTGCCAGCAGCTTAGAAGCCCGCCCGGAGACCCAGTACTTC
TRBJ2-1,NA,TRBV7-2,NA,CASSWVTRGDEQFF,TGTGCCAGCAGCTGGGTGACACGGGGTGATGAGCAGTTCTTC
TRBJ2-5,NA,TRBV20-1,NA,CSASRDLEETQYF,TGCAGTGCTTCACGGGACTTAGAAGAGACCCAGTACTTC
TRBJ2-1,TRBD2,TRBV2,NA,CASSPSGGVRYEQFF,TGTGCCAGCAGTCCCAGCGGGGGGGTAAGGTATGAGCAGTTCTTC
TRBJ2-7,NA,TRBV6-1,few,CASSEAVYRDHCREQYF,TGTGCCAGCAGTGAAGCGGTCTACAGGGACCATTGTCGCGAGCAGTACTTC